The rows below give T cell receptor beta chains drawn from one sample of a study of beta chain features in type 1 diabetes. Some clones are missing from TCRdb's copy, which holds only in-frame ones; the method was immunoSEQ multiplex PCR. Of 500,000 to 800,000 clones listed, 9.5% to 15% are singletons. Sequences were obtained from naive CD4+ T cells from blood. Source of these receptors: a man aged 30 to 39 with type 1 diabetes. The CDR3 runs from the conserved cysteine through the conserved F or W. The D gene is left open where the match is weak. Some rows have no size entry. The others give once, few or many, or a class for an expanded clone.

d_call,j_call,clone_size,v_call,cdr3_aa,cdr3_nt
NA,TRBJ1-2,NA,TRBV4-3,CASSQDLTGLNTF,TGCGCCAGCAGCCAAGATTTGACAGGACTTAACACCTTC
NA,TRBJ2-6,NA,TRBV7-2,CASSLVPPRSGANVLTF,TGTGCCAGCAGCTTAGTTCCGCCCCGCTCTGGGGCCAACGTCCTGACTTTC
NA,TRBJ1-2,NA,TRBV7-9,CASSFLYGYTF,TGTGCCAGCAGCTTTCTTTATGGCTACACCTTC
NA,TRBJ1-2,few,TRBV27,CASTDLTSEGYTF,TGTGCCAGCACTGATTTAACCTCGGAAGGCTACACCTTC
NA,TRBJ2-3,few,TRBV21-1,CASSKTTSTDTQYF,TGTGCCAGCAGCAAAACCACTAGCACAGATACGCAGTATTTT
NA,TRBJ2-7,NA,TRBV5-1,CASTPGGRAYEQYF,TGCGCCAGCACCCCGGGGGGCAGAGCCTACGAGCAGTACTTC
NA,TRBJ1-6,few,TRBV28,CASSLSASPLHF,TGTGCCAGCAGTTTATCAGCATCACCCCTCCACTTT
NA,TRBJ2-1,NA,TRBV6-5,CASSSVNSYNEQFF,TGTGCCAGCAGTTCAGTGAACTCCTACAATGAGCAGTTCTTC
TRBD1,TRBJ2-1,NA,TRBV7-2,CASSLGTDTYNEQFF,TGTGCCAGCAGCCTGGGGACAGATACCTACAATGAGCAGTTCTTC
TRBD1,TRBJ1-2,once,TRBV11-1,CASSSGQGNYGYTF,TGTGCCAGCAGCTCGGGACAGGGAAACTATGGCTACACCTTC
TRBD2,TRBJ2-3,NA,TRBV7-2,CASSSRGGLKDTQYF,TGTGCCAGCAGCTCCCGGGGGGGCCTGAAGGATACGCAGTATTTT
NA,TRBJ2-3,few,TRBV7-9,CASTFPALSEDTQYF,TGTGCCAGCACCTTCCCCGCCTTATCAGAAGATACGCAGTATTTT
NA,TRBJ2-7,few,TRBV14,CASSREGEALGRNEQYF,TGTGCCAGCAGCCGGGAGGGGGAGGCGCTTGGCCGTAACGAGCAGTACTTC
NA,TRBJ2-1,few,TRBV15,CATSRTSGAYNEQFF,TGTGCCACCAGCAGGACCTCGGGGGCGTACAATGAGCAGTTCTTC